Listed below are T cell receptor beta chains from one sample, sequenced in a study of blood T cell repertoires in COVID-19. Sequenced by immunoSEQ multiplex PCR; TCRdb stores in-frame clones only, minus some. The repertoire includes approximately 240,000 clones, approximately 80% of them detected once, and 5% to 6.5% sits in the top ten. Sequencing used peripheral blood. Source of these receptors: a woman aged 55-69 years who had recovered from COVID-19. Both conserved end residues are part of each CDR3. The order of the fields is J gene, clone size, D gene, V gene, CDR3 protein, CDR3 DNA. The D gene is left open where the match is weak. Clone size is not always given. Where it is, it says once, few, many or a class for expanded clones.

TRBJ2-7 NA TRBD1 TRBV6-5 CASSYSPGGEQYF TGTGCCAGCAGTTACTCGCCAGGGGGCGAGCAGTACTTC
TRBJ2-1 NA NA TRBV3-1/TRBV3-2 CASSAILSSYNEQFF TGTGCCAGCAGCGCTATATTAAGCTCCTACAATGAGCAGTTCTTC
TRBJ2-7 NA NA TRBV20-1 CSASSQGWYEQYF TGCAGTGCTAGTTCGCAGGGGTGGTACGAGCAGTACTTC
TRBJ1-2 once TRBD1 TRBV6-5 CASGTPRTGYGYTF TGTGCCAGCGGTACTCCCAGGACAGGCTATGGCTACACCTTC
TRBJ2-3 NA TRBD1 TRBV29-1 CSVDLLFEGQGGTDTQYF TGCAGCGTTGATCTCTTATTCGAGGGACAGGGGGGCACAGATACGCAGTATTTT
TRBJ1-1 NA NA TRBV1 CTSSHRENTEAFF TGCACCAGCAGCCACAGGGAGAACACTGAAGCTTTCTTT
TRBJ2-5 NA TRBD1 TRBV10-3 CAISPGTGEETQYF TGTGCCATCAGCCCCGGGACAGGGGAAGAGACCCAGTACTTC
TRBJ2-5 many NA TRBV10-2 CASSVYYRGGQETQYF TGCGCCAGCAGTGTGTATTATCGGGGAGGCCAAGAGACCCAGTACTTC
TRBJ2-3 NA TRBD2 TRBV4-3 CASSQELAVITDTQYF TGCGCCAGCAGCCAAGAACTAGCGGTCATCACAGATACGCAGTATTTT
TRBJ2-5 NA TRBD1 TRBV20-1 CSASLGQGETQYF TGCAGTGCTAGTCTCGGACAGGGCGAGACCCAGTACTTC
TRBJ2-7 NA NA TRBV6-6 CASSFEQFSPSYEQYF TGTGCCAGCAGTTTTGAACAGTTCTCTCCTTCCTACGAGCAGTACTTC
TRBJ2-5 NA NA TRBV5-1 CASSSATSNSGLETQYF TGCGCCAGCAGCTCGGCTACTTCGAATAGCGGATTAGAGACCCAGTACTTC
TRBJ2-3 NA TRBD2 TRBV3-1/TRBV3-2 CASSQKRGSTDTQYF TGTGCCAGCAGCCAAAAGCGGGGGAGCACAGATACGCAGTATTTT
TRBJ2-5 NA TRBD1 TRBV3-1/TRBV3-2 CASKQGGTQYF TGTGCCAGCAAACAGGGGGGGACCCAGTACTTC
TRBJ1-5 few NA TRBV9 CASSGGLNQPQHF TGTGCCAGCAGCGGAGGGCTAAATCAGCCCCAGCATTTT
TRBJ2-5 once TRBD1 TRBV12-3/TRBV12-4 CASSRTGGETQYF TGTGCCAGCAGTCGGACAGGGGGGGAGACCCAGTACTTC
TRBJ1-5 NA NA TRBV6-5 CASSYGARVRPQHF TGTGCCAGCAGTTATGGAGCTCGGGTGCGGCCCCAGCATTTT
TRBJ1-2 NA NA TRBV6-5 CASSFARGSYGYTF TGTGCCAGCAGTTTTGCCAGGGGTAGCTATGGCTACACCTTC
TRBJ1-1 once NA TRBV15 CATRPRYRGGPLAPNEAFF TGTGCCACCAGGCCTCGTTATCGCGGGGGACCGCTGGCACCTAATGAAGCTTTCTTT
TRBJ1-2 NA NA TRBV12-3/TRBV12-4 CASSRGGAGGYTF TGTGCCAGCAGTCGGGGGGGCGCTGGGGGCTACACCTTC
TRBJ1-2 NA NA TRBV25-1 CASSEWANYGYTF TGTGCCAGCAGTGAATGGGCAAACTATGGCTACACCTTC
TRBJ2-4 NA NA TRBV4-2 CASSPSLGGGSKNIQYF TGTGCCAGCAGCCCATCTTTGGGGGGGGGCTCCAAAAACATTCAGTACTTC
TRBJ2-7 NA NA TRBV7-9 CASSSQQVWYEQYF TGTGCCAGCAGCTCCCAACAGGTTTGGTACGAGCAGTACTTC
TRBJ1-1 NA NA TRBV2 CASSRQLIRISEAFF TGTGCCAGCAGCCGACAGCTCATTAGGATCTCGGAAGCTTTCTTT
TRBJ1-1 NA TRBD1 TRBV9 CASSAALTGVNTEAFF TGTGCCAGCAGCGCAGCCCTTACAGGGGTGAACACTGAAGCTTTCTTT
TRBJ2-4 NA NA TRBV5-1 CASSLDRIAKNIQYF TGCGCCAGCAGCTTGGACAGAATAGCCAAAAACATTCAGTACTTC
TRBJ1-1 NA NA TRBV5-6 CASSSRALGTNTEAFF TGTGCCAGCAGCTCGAGAGCTCTCGGGACAAACACTGAAGCTTTCTTT
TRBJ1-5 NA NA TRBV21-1 CASSKGEVKADPNQPQHF TGTGCCAGCAGCAAAGGTGAGGTGAAGGCTGACCCCAATCAGCCCCAGCATTTT